These 29 T cell receptor beta chains originate from one sample sequenced in a study of blood T cell repertoires in COVID-19. Profiled with immunoSEQ multiplex PCR; TCRdb holds only in-frame clones, not every one. The data contain nearly 45,000 clones, 70% to 80% of them singletons. Sequenced sample: peripheral blood. These receptors all come from an older man with acute or convalescent COVID-19.

J is TRBJ2-7 and V is TRBV9, with 7 bases fitting TRBD2. Germline V gives CDR1 SGDLS, CDR2 YYNGEE. Trimming took 4 bases from V and 7 from J; bases not matched to a gene: 11. CDR3 length: 14 amino acids. CDR3 bases: TGTGCCAGCAGCCCACTTGGGACTACGGGGGAGCAGTACTTC. Translating gives CASSPLGTTGEQYF.

V and J are TRBV7-9 and TRBJ2-7, with D maybe TRBD1 (6 bases). This CDR3 spans 14 amino acids. Germline V lookup: CDR1 SEHNR, CDR2 FQNEAQ (reference sequence). V was shortened by 3 bases and J by 2 bases, with 11 bases between the two germline ends. The CDR3 nucleotides are TGTGCCAGCAGCTTGCAGGGGTCAACCTACGAGCAGTACTTC. Translating gives CASSLQGSTYEQYF.

This clone showed up just a few times. The CDR3 sequence: CASSQVPGQGRGYTF. CDR3 in DNA: TGTGCCAGCAGCCAAGTACCGGGACAGGGTCGAGGCTACACCTTC. V gene TRBV4-2 combines with J gene TRBJ1-2; 9 bases fit TRBD1. Germline values: CDR1 LGHNA, CDR2 YNFKEQ. This CDR3 has 15 amino acids. V dropped 1 base and J dropped 8; count of bases not matched to a gene: 8.

This chain connects TRBV7-2 to TRBJ1-4; the D is unclear. V lost 1 base and J lost 8, with 8 bases in between. Germline CDR1 reads SGHTA; CDR2 reads FQGNSA. This CDR3 spans 13 amino acids. CDR3 sequence: CASSLGRKEKLFF. In DNA, the CDR3 is TGTGCCAGCAGCTTAGGGAGAAAGGAAAAACTGTTTTTT. The full variable domain, in which reference TRBV7-2 and TRBJ1-4 provide the parts outside the CDR3, is GAGVSQSPSNKVTEKGKDVELRCDPISGHTALYWYRQSLGQGLEFLIYFQGNSAPDKSGLPSDRFSAERTGGSVSTLTIQRTQQEDSAVYLCASSLGRKEKLFFGSGTQLSVL.

This clone was counted once. This chain links TRBV7-3 with TRBJ2-5; 8 bases align to TRBD2. J gave up 4 bases and V 2 bases, and 6 bases lay outside the gene matches. The germline CDR1 and CDR2 sequences are SGHTA and FQGTGA. The CDR3 length is 15 residues. CDR3 sequence reads: CASSLGTSGLETQYF. The CDR3 DNA reads TGTGCCAGCAGCTTAGGAACTAGCGGTTTAGAGACCCAGTACTTC.

This clone showed up just once. One end of the junction varies from germline; a read error may be responsible. This rearrangement joins TRBV18 to TRBJ2-7; D remains unclear. Germline V gene sequence: CDR1 KGHSH, CDR2 LQKENI. The CDR3 consists of 13 residues. CDR3 nucleotides: TGTGTCAGCTCACCACGAGGTTCCTACGAGCAGTACTTC. It translates to CVSSPRGSYEQYF. Full variable domain (remainder filled in from reference TRBV18 and TRBJ2-7): NAGVMQNPRHLVRRRGQEARLRCSPMKGHSHVYWYRQLPEEGLKFMVYLQKENIIDESGMPKERFSAEFPKEGPSILRIQQVVRGDSAAYFCVSSPRGSYEQYFGPGTRLTVT.

J is TRBJ2-7 and V is TRBV20-1; no reliable D call. This CDR3 contains 11 residues. CDR1 and CDR2 from the germline V gene are DFQATT and SNEGSKA (reference sequence). Trimming stripped 6 bases from V and 3 bases from J, with 9 bases between. CDR3: CSAPNGYEQYF. Written as DNA, the CDR3 is TGCAGTGCCCCGAACGGCTACGAGCAGTACTTC.

The gene calls are TRBV30 and TRBJ2-3; 13 nucleotides align to TRBD2. This CDR3 is built from 15 residues. Germline CDR1 and CDR2: GTSNPN and SVGIG (reference sequence). Losses at the gene ends were 2 bases for V and 4 bases for J; bases not matched to a gene: 3. The CDR3 sequence: CAWSMGLAGPDTQYF. The CDR3 DNA reads TGTGCCTGGAGTATGGGACTAGCGGGGCCAGATACGCAGTATTTT.

The chain recombines TRBV29-1 with TRBJ1-1; 8 positions agree with TRBD1. The germline V gene encodes CDR1 SQVTM and CDR2 ANQGSEA. The CDR3 totals 12 residues. V was pared by 8 bases and J by 5 bases, with 7 bases of the junction left unmatched. CDR3 protein: CSIGQGMTEAFF. CDR3 in DNA: TGCAGCATAGGACAGGGAATGACTGAAGCTTTCTTT.

The rearrangement links TRBV4-3 to TRBJ1-2; D may be TRBD1 (6 bases). V lost 0 bases, J lost 7 bases, and 12 bases lay in between. Germline CDR1 and CDR2: LGHNA and YSLEER. This CDR3 region has 14 residues. This CDR3 is CASSQDDRGTGYTF. In nucleotides, the CDR3 is TGCGCCAGCAGCCAAGATGATAGGGGGACTGGCTACACCTTC.

This rearrangement joins TRBV21-1 to TRBJ1-1; TRBD1 is taken as the D call from the table, unchecked against the DNA. TRBV21-1 is annotated as a pseudogene. The CDR3 loop spans 16 amino acids. CDR3 nucleotide sequence: TGTGCCAGCAGCTTCCTTAGGGAGGGACAGGGGACTGAAGCTTTCTTT. Translation gives CASSFLREGQGTEAFF.

J is TRBJ1-2 and V is TRBV5-3; 9 bases fit TRBD1. TRBV5-3 is given ORF status, its function remaining uncertain. V shed 4 bases and J 2 bases; nucleotides not matched to a gene: 9. The CDR3 is 16 amino acids. The CDR3 nucleotides read TGTGCCAGAAGCGCGGGACAGGGATTAACCAACTATGGCTACACCTTC. Translating gives CARSAGQGLTNYGYTF.

CDR3 nucleotide sequence: TGTGCCAGTAGTATGTGGAGTTTCGGCGAGCAGTACTTC. It codes for CASSMWSFGEQYF. The chain carries TRBV19 and TRBJ2-7; no clear D gene. The germline V gene encodes CDR1 LNHDA and CDR2 SQIVND (reference sequence). V shed 3 bases and J shed 6 bases, with 12 bases lying between them. The CDR3 loop spans 13 amino acids.

The V gene is TRBV19, the J gene TRBJ1-5, with 8 bases identical to TRBD1. The CDR3 totals 15 residues. V was pared by 3 bases and J by 6 bases, with 7 bases of the junction left unmatched. Germline V gene data show CDR1 as LNHDA and CDR2 as SQIVND (reference sequence). The CDR3 region has the DNA TGTGCCAGTAGTATCCAAAGGACAGGGACTCAGCCCCAGCATTTT. Translating it yields CASSIQRTGTQPQHF.

The rearrangement links TRBV7-2 to TRBJ2-1; D gene unclear. The CDR3 runs to 11 residues. Germline CDR1 SGHTA, CDR2 FQGNSA. V was pared by 3 bases and J by 6 bases, with 3 bases between. In nucleotides, the CDR3 is TGTGCCAGCAGCTTGCGCAATGAGCAGTTCTTC. Amino acid sequence: CASSLRNEQFF.

CDR3 bases: TGTGCCAGCAGTGTGTCAGGGATGATGAACACTGAAGCTTTCTTT. Translated: CASSVSGMMNTEAFF. This chain joins TRBV25-1 and TRBJ1-1; D possibly corresponds to TRBD1 (5 bases). Germline loops: CDR1 MGHDK, CDR2 SYGVNS. Trimming took off 4 bases at V and 0 bases at J, with 12 bases between the two ends. CDR3 size: 15 residues.

The CDR3 loop reads CASSGTGEQPQHF. The DNA of the CDR3 is TGTGCCAGCAGTGGGACAGGGGAGCAGCCCCAGCATTTT. The chain links TRBV2 to TRBJ1-5, with TRBD1 identical over 9 bases. J was trimmed by 7 bases and V by 4 bases; bases with no gene match: 2. Germline V gene lookup returns CDR1 SNHLY and CDR2 FYNNEI. This CDR3 has 13 residues.

The chain employs TRBV7-2 and TRBJ2-3; 15 nucleotides align to TRBD2. Germline CDR1 is SGHTA and CDR2 is FQGNSA. Trimming removed 1 base from V and 2 bases from J; junction bases left unmatched: 1. The CDR3 totals 17 residues. The CDR3 reads CASSLGTSGGATDTQYF. DNA of the CDR3: TGTGCCAGCAGCTTAGGGACTAGCGGGGGGGCCACAGATACGCAGTATTTT.

V and J are TRBV28 and TRBJ1-6; 8 bases match TRBD1. The V and J ends lost 3 bases and 14 bases, in that order; junction bases with no gene match: 9. This CDR3 has 14 amino acids. Germline V gene lookup returns CDR1 MDHEN and CDR2 SYDVKM. The CDR3 DNA reads as TGTGCCAGCAGTTTCCCGGGGACAGGTCTGGCCCTCCACTTT. Translated: CASSFPGTGLALHF.

V usage is TRBV6-4 and J usage is TRBJ1-1; 11 positions match TRBD1. The CDR3 totals 14 residues. Germline-derived CDR1 and CDR2 are MRHNA and SNTAGT. After removal of 2 bases from V and 4 bases from J, the junction contained 0 bases not matched to a gene. The CDR3 sequence: CASSDGQGATEAFF. The CDR3 DNA reads as TGTGCCAGCAGTGACGGACAGGGGGCCACTGAAGCTTTCTTT.

Only one count was recorded for this clone. This rearrangement joins TRBV2 to TRBJ1-5, with 10 bases fitting TRBD1. CDR1 SNHLY and CDR2 FYNNEI come from the germline V gene. The CDR3 is made up of 14 amino acids. Germline trimming cut 6 bases from V and 7 bases from J; bases unmatched to any gene: 6. The CDR3 protein is CASRGTGVGQPQHF. DNA of the CDR3: TGTGCCAGCAGGGGGACAGGGGTAGGACAGCCCCAGCATTTT. Looking up the rest from reference TRBV2 and TRBJ1-5 gives the full variable domain: EPEVTQTPSHQVTQMGQEVILRCVPISNHLYFYWYRQILGQKVEFLVSFYNNEISEKSEIFDDQFSVERPDGSNFTLKIRSTKLEDSAMYFCASRGTGVGQPQHFGDGTRLSIL.

In this sample, this clone turned up once. The V and J genes are TRBV11-2 and TRBJ2-7; 9 positions match TRBD1. The V and J ends lost 4 bases and 5 bases, in that order; junction bases with no gene match: 6. Germline CDR1 is SGHAT and CDR2 is FQNNGV. The CDR3 contains 14 residues. The CDR3 region has the DNA TGTGCCAGCAGCTCCGGACAGGGGCCCCACGAGCAGTACTTC. It yields the protein CASSSGQGPHEQYF.

V is TRBV19 and J is TRBJ1-2, with D perhaps matching TRBD1 (5 bases). With 5 bases removed from V and 1 base from J, the gap between germline ends came to 14 bases. The CDR3 is 15 amino acids. Germline CDR1 is LNHDA and CDR2 is SQIVND (reference sequence). The CDR3 spells CASSDGGSGNYGYTF. The CDR3 DNA is TGTGCCAGTAGTGACGGGGGATCGGGTAACTATGGCTACACCTTC.

This clone appeared a single time. The genes are TRBV28 and TRBJ1-5; D uncertain. Trimming removed 2 bases from V and 6 bases from J, with 17 bases in between. CDR1 and CDR2 from the germline V gene are MDHEN and SYDVKM. The CDR3 covers 16 residues. CDR3 nucleotide sequence: TGTGCCAGCAGTTTACCCCAAGTGGGAGGGATTCAGCCCCAGCATTTT. This codes for CASSLPQVGGIQPQHF.

The chain is built from TRBV3-1 (or the pseudogene TRBV3-2) and TRBJ1-6, with TRBD1 as a possible D gene (5 bases). CDR3 length: 16 amino acids. V dropped 3 bases and J dropped 9 bases, with 18 bases sitting between them. Germline loops: CDR1 LGHDT, CDR2 YNNKEL (reference sequence). The CDR3 DNA reads as TGTGCCAGCAGCCAGTCGGGGGTTCTTCGGGTTTCACCCCTCCACTTT. Translated, it gives CASSQSGVLRVSPLHF.

The J gene is TRBJ2-2, the V gene TRBV4-3; D uncertain. The CDR3 runs 17 residues. The V and J ends lost 0 bases and 1 base respectively, with 12 bases between them. Per germline, CDR1 LGHNA and CDR2 YSLEER. The CDR3 loop reads CASSQEYIVMNTGELFF. For the CDR3, the DNA is TGCGCCAGCAGCCAAGAGTATATCGTAATGAACACCGGGGAGCTGTTTTTT.

The rearrangement uses TRBV5-1 and TRBJ1-4; 9 bases match TRBD1. Germline V gene lookup returns CDR1 SGHRS and CDR2 YFSETQ. This CDR3 has 14 amino acids. J lost 9 bases, V lost 0 bases, and 3 bases had no gene match. The CDR3 loop is CASSLGTGEKKLFF. DNA for the CDR3: TGCGCCAGCAGCTTGGGGACAGGGGAAAAAAAACTGTTTTTT. The full variable domain, in which reference TRBV5-1 and TRBJ1-4 provide the parts outside the CDR3, is KAGVTQTPRYLIKTRGQQVTLSCSPISGHRSVSWYQQTPGQGLQFLFEYFSETQRNKGNFPGRFSGRQFSNSRSEMNVSTLELGDSALYLCASSLGTGEKKLFFGSGTQLSVL.

The J gene is TRBJ2-1, the V gene TRBV27; 11 nucleotides match TRBD2. CDR3 size: 17 residues. Germline V gives CDR1 MNHEY, CDR2 SMNVEV (reference sequence). V lost 4 bases, J lost 5 bases, and 10 bases stayed unmatched. CDR3 DNA sequence: TGTGCCAGCAGTTCGATACTAGCGGGGGTCCAGAACAATGAGCAGTTCTTC. It codes for CASSSILAGVQNNEQFF.

This clone came up a few times. The chain is built from TRBV4-1 and TRBJ1-5, with D tentatively TRBD1 (5 bases). Germline CDR1 MGHRA, CDR2 YSYEKL. This CDR3 contains 16 residues. V was shortened by 4 bases and J by 4 bases, with 17 bases between the two germline ends. This CDR3 is CASSLTWVRGNQPQHF. As DNA, the CDR3 is TGCGCCAGCAGCCTGACATGGGTTAGGGGAAATCAGCCCCAGCATTTT.